This T cell receptor beta chain is drawn from a study of cytomegalovirus exposure and HLA in healthy donors (dated 2017 in TCRdb). Turning to the overall study: An earlier analysis of about 530 of the donors reported 250 to 350 Gb of sequence data and 100 million to 120 million unique TCR beta sequences obtained from around 170 million T cells. An early release that covered approximately 600 HLA-typed donors contained around 300 gigabases of sequencing data and 85 million to 100 million unique TCR sequences. Of the 300 to 400 genotyped donors, over 65% fell in the genetic ancestry cluster associated with self-reported Caucasian donors. The study aimed to test whether cataloging public T cell receptors could reveal signatures of past pathogen exposure. The study profiled the T cell repertoires of some 610 subjects by immunosequencing and related them to cytomegalovirus serostatus. A separate validation cohort of about 110 different subjects was used in addition to the 666-subject first cohort. To predict cytomegalovirus infection status, the study brought together high-throughput TCR immunosequencing, statistical association of individual TCRs with disease status, and machine learning. A later analysis re-analyzed previously published TCR beta repertoires from about 600 donors and added high-resolution HLA genotyping to study TCR occurrence patterns. Rather than using new phenotypic data, the later analysis identified candidate immune exposures from TCR beta sequences and from how often those sequences occurred across donors. In an earlier analysis of 587 of the donors, high-throughput TCR beta sequencing was used to judge whether each TCR beta V gene segment behaved as functional or pseudogenic. Alongside the repertoire data, information on donor age, sex, ethnicity and CMV serostatus was compiled. A later genetic analysis took genome-wide SNP genotypes for about 65% of the roughly 670 donors and used that subset as a discovery cohort. All discovery cohort repertoires had been generated using a single sequencing platform. HLA typing included class I and class II loci at four-digit resolution. Typing coverage differed by locus: A, B, C, DRB1 and DQB1 were typed in about 620-630 donors, DQA1 in 500 to 550, DPA1 in nearly 610, and DPB1 in approximately 450. Because of strong linkage in the cohort, roughly 5 DR-DQ haplotypes were treated as single units for association and clustering. Among 300 to 450 genotyped donors of the cohort, an average of 235,054 unique TCR beta nucleotide sequences were sequenced per donor, roughly a sixth of them non-productive.

The cohort consisted of some 730 healthy bone marrow donors. All cohort members were sampled while nominally healthy, although unrecorded immune exposures were likely present. The donor was CMV seronegative and belonged to the group of 352 seronegative cohort members. Each donor provided a peripheral blood sample, and peripheral blood mononuclear cells were used for TCR beta sequencing. Genomic DNA was extracted from the blood cell samples with the Qiagen DNeasy Blood Extraction Kit. As encoded in the germline V gene, CDR1 is SGHVS while CDR2 is FNYEAQ. From the cysteine up to the phenylalanine, the CDR3 has a length of 17 residues. Kept here is only the CDR3 DNA, which spans 51 bases and is read in frame from base 1. Unmatched junction bases come to 9, with V trimmed by 4 bases and J by 7 bases. Turning to this clone: Its antigen has not been determined. Base-call qualities are not available, and no considerably larger clone is one nucleotide away.

Libraries were built with the immunoSEQ multiplex PCR assay. For the multiplex PCR, a mixture combining 60 forward primers for TCR Vbeta segments and 13 reverse primers for TCR Jbeta segments was used. The CDR3 region of rearranged TCR beta genes was amplified from genomic DNA by a multiplex PCR assay. On the Illumina HiSeq System, the amplified TCR beta libraries were sequenced as 87-base-pair reads. The source study handled its data this way. A later analysis counted approximately 76 million unique TCR beta chains across the 670 or so repertoires, and 9 million to 14 million of these chains were shared by at least two donors. Raw reads were error-corrected and collapsed into unique sequences with a nearest-neighbor algorithm that merged closely related sequences to remove PCR and sequencing errors. V, D and J gene segments were assigned by aligning CDR3 sequences to IMGT reference sequences. For a sequence to be retained, a match of at least six nucleotides to both a V gene segment and a J gene segment was required. A rearrangement counted as productive if the CDR3 had no stop codons and remained in frame with V and J, and every other rearrangement counted as non-productive. Following IMGT convention, CDR3 was defined as the stretch from the second conserved V-encoded cysteine to the conserved J-encoded phenylalanine. The earlier analysis of fewer than 700 of the donors excluded sequences that lacked an unambiguous match to a single V gene segment. In an earlier analysis of approximately 560 of the donors, a V segment was called functional when productive rearrangements were above 56.7%, and segregating when the standard deviation between donors exceeded 5%. A statistical classification framework was built for diagnosing cytomegalovirus status from the catalog of TCR beta chain sequences. V and J gene assignment, in a later analysis, came from comparing TCR nucleotide sequences with IMGT/GENE-DB human TR gene sequences. In a later analysis, CDR3 sequences and most-parsimonious VDJ recombination scenarios were assigned using the TCRdist pipeline. In a later analysis, each TCR beta chain was defined by its CDR3 amino acid sequence together with its V-gene family, and reads lacking a unique V-gene family were excluded. A later analysis removed 550 to 650 highly shared, low-generation-probability nucleotide sequences to deal with suspected cross-contamination and a sequencing artifact. For each public chain, a later analysis derived a clonal expansion index from normalized ranks of inferred template counts within each repertoire. Generation probabilities in a later analysis came from a VDJ recombination model fitted to out-of-frame rearrangements, and those results were checked against IGoR. In a later analysis, hypergeometric tests were used to score TCR-TCR, TCR-HLA and TCR-CMV co-occurrence, with a repertoire-size bias correction applied to TCR pairs. In a later analysis, false discovery rates were estimated by permuting HLA or CMV assignments 20 times. In a later analysis, co-occurring TCRs were grouped using DBSCAN, with TCRdist sequence similarity added in when clustering inside HLA-allele-positive subsets. Repertoires with fewer than 30,000 or more than 120,000 public chains, plus five repertoires with anomalous nucleotide sharing, were excluded from co-occurrence clustering. Not all clones reach the TCRdb copy of this immuneACCESS table, which keeps in-frame sequences only. Checked studies attribute under half of the gap to unresolved V genes and leave the rest unexplained. V and J calls and clone size come straight from that table; D and trimming were deduced from the DNA. Recorded for this sample are approximately 160,000 clones; around 78% of them occurred a single time. The ten largest clones take up about 1% of the sample.

Summary of the overall study and its limitations: A total of roughly 160 TCR beta chains were listed by the study as associated with cytomegalovirus. Correlated functional status among segregating V segments might be attributable to linkage disequilibrium, but an unknown experimental factor could not be ruled out. It was suggested by the authors that the approach could potentially be generalized to other disease states and immunological phenotypes. In a later analysis, around 17,000 TCR beta sequences were associated with specific HLA alleles at a false discovery rate of 0.05. According to a later analysis, TCR association rates differed among HLA loci, with DRB1 alleles showing the most associated TCRs and HLA-C alleles showing the fewest. Most TCR sequences were observed very rarely across donors, whereas some public TCRs were present in many individuals. Assigning TCR associations to individual alleles was difficult when HLA alleles, especially DR and DQ, strongly co-occurred. Roughly uniform sequencing depth across donors was assumed in presence/absence analyses, although this assumption may not hold. In both the original and validation cohorts, the classifier was reported to diagnose cytomegalovirus status with high specificity and sensitivity. Some IMGT-functional V segments, including TRBV6-2 and TRBV6-3, could not be distinguished by the 87-base-pair reads and were therefore excluded. According to a later analysis, parvovirus B19, influenza, CMV and Epstein-Barr virus appeared linked to several top co-occurrence clusters. A later analysis found that most CMV-associated TCR beta chains appeared HLA-restricted, with HLA associations seemingly driven largely by CMV exposure. A later analysis found that HLA-associated TCR beta chains were more clonally expanded and had lower generation probabilities than equally common non-associated chains. The earlier analysis of about 600 of the donors excluded fewer than 20 rarely observed V segments, including chromosome 9 orphons, because counts were too low. A further reported finding was that TCR beta sequences accurately predicted the HLA-A and HLA-B alleles for most subjects in the first cohort. An earlier analysis of 587 of the donors showed that most TCR beta V segments appeared in productive rearrangements either about 90% or about 30% of the time, which broadly matched IMGT annotations. A cluster of highly shared sequence variants was judged likely to represent a technical artifact of the sequencing pipeline. CMV serostatus was the only immune exposure information available for the cohort. Because HLA typing was unavailable for some donors at each locus, only the typed subset was used in association tests. The cohort was sequenced for TCR beta chains only, and without alpha or paired-chain data the features that could be detected were limited. According to a later genetic analysis, donors in an Asian-associated ancestry cluster had fewer N-insertions in productive TCRs than the approximately 630-donor mean. V-gene and J-gene trimming of TCR beta chains was associated with a missense DCLRE1C variant in a later genetic analysis, and the association was replicated in an independent cohort. In vitro tests confirmed that a few of the cytomegalovirus-associated TCR beta chains recognize cytomegalovirus antigens.

In this chain, TRBV7-6 is recombined with TRBJ2-2, with 13 central nucleotides matching TRBD2. Sequences were obtained from PBMCs. The TCR was taken from a woman aged 40 to 50 in good health and CMV-seronegative. The bases are TGTGCCAGCAGCTCCCGAACGGGACTAGCGGGAATCGGGGAGCTGTTTTTT. This sequence encodes CASSSRTGLAGIGELFF.